These 20 T cell receptor beta chains came from one sample sequenced in a study of identical twins. TCRdb fed the 5' RACE reads into MiXCR, producing one record per CDR3 protein. The sample includes a few hundred thousand distinct CDR3 sequences, roughly 9% of them seen just once. Source material: naive T cells sorted from blood. These receptors originate from a woman in her forties or fifties in good health.

The chain joins TRBV11-2 to TRBJ2-1, with no clear D. The V end lost 5 bases, the J end lost 9 bases, and 8 bases lay between the germline ends. This CDR3 is built from 11 residues. Germline V gene sequence: CDR1 SGHAT, CDR2 FQNNGV. CDR3 sequence (DNA): TGTGCCAGCAGCCAATCAATTGAGCAGTTCTTC. Amino acid sequence: CASSQSIEQFF. The full variable domain, with the rest looked up from reference TRBV11-2 and TRBJ2-1, is EAGVAQSPRYKIIEKRQSVAFWCNPISGHATLYWYQQILGQGPKLLIQFQNNGVVDDSQLPKDRFSAERLKGVDSTLKIQPAKLEDSAVYLCASSQSIEQFFGPGTRLTVL.

Only a few counts were recorded for this clonotype. This chain uses TRBV27 with TRBJ2-7, with 8 nucleotides matching TRBD1. The CDR3 contains 15 residues. With V trimmed by 3 bases and J by 3 bases, 7 bases remained unmatched. The germline CDR1 and CDR2 sequences are MNHEY and SMNVEV (reference sequence). CDR3 nucleotides: TGTGCCAGCAGTTTGGGCCAGGGGGCTATCTACGAGCAGTACTTC. It encodes CASSLGQGAIYEQYF.

This clonotype was seen a single time. The rearrangement uses TRBV10-3 and TRBJ2-2; the match to TRBD2 covers 7 bases. The CDR3 spans 15 residues. V dropped 8 bases and J dropped 8; count of bases not matched to a gene: 14. Germline values: CDR1 ENHRY, CDR2 SYGVKD. CDR3 in DNA: TGTGCCATCCACCTAGCGGACATTACCGAGGGGGAGCTGTTTTTT. It translates to CAIHLADITEGELFF.

This clonotype was seen more than once but under ten times. This chain links TRBV20-1 with TRBJ1-1; 7 bases are shared with TRBD1. CDR1 DFQATT and CDR2 SNEGSKA come from the germline V gene (reference sequence). The CDR3 extends over 13 amino acids. With V trimmed by 4 bases and J by 7 bases, 9 bases remained unmatched. In nucleotides, the CDR3 is TGCAGTGCTATTAGCGGACAGGTGGGTGAAGCTTTCTTT. Protein: CSAISGQVGEAFF.

The gene calls are TRBV7-6 and TRBJ2-7; 13 bases are shared with TRBD2. Germline lookup yields CDR1 SGHVS and CDR2 FNYEAQ. There are 16 residues in the CDR3. Trimming at V came to 5 bases and at J to 7 bases, leaving 11 bases not matched to a gene. CDR3 coding DNA: TGTGCCAGCAGCCCCCCCGGACTAGCGGGAGTGTGTGAGCAGTACGTC. Residues: CASSPPGLAGVCEQYV.

The rearrangement uses TRBV5-1 and TRBJ2-2; tentatively, D is TRBD2 (5 bases). The CDR3 covers 16 residues. The V and J ends lost 3 bases and 1 base respectively, with 13 bases between them. CDR1 is SGHRS, CDR2 YFSETQ, per germline. Here the CDR3 reads CASSSLLGGNTGELFF. The CDR3 DNA reads TGCGCCAGCAGCTCTCTCCTTGGAGGGAACACCGGGGAGCTGTTTTTT.

This clonotype was observed a few times. This chain uses TRBV12-3 or TRBV12-4 with TRBJ2-1, with D tentatively TRBD1 (7 bases). This CDR3 spans 13 amino acids. Trimming stripped 8 bases from V and 7 bases from J, with 15 bases between. The CDR3 sequence is CASRQGGLNEQFF. DNA of the CDR3: TGTGCCAGCCGCCAGGGGGGTCTTAATGAGCAGTTCTTC.

The J gene is TRBJ1-2, the V gene TRBV10-3; no firm D call. Looked up from germline, CDR1 is ENHRY and CDR2 is SYGVKD. Trimming cost V 3 bases and J 4 bases, with 15 bases left between them. There are 15 residues in the CDR3. The CDR3 DNA is TGTGCCATCAGTGATTCCGGGTCGACCCTCTATGGCTACACCTTC. Protein product: CAISDSGSTLYGYTF.

This clonotype has at least ten counts. Here the CDR3 reads CASSIAGQEQYF. The DNA for the CDR3 is TGTGCCAGTAGTATAGCAGGGCAGGAGCAGTACTTC. J is TRBJ2-7 and V is TRBV19; TRBD1 might be the D (5 bases). The CDR3 spans 12 residues. Germline CDR1 reads LNHDA; CDR2 reads SQIVND (reference sequence). With 1 base removed from V and 7 bases from J, the gap between germline ends came to 8 bases.

There are a few counts of this clonotype. The chain has TRBV10-2 and TRBJ2-1; 9 bases are a match to TRBD2. The length of the CDR3 is 15 residues. Per the germline V gene, CDR1 is WSHSY and CDR2 is SAAADI. Trimming cost V 5 bases and J 7 bases; bases outside gene matches: 9. As DNA, the CDR3 is TGCGCCAGCAGTTGGCGGGGGGGGCCTACAAATGAGCAGTTCTTC. It translates to CASSWRGGPTNEQFF.

The chain is built from TRBV29-1 and TRBJ2-6, with D possibly TRBD2 on 6 matching bases. Trimming pared 3 bases from V and 3 bases from J, leaving 12 bases between. The CDR3 runs to 15 residues. Germline V gives CDR1 SQVTM, CDR2 ANQGSEA. In DNA form, the CDR3 reads TGCAGCGTTGACTTCCCGGGAGATGGGGCCAACGTCCTGACTTTC. Translated, it gives CSVDFPGDGANVLTF.

This clonotype was counted many times. This chain connects TRBV5-5 to TRBJ1-4; 9 bases are shared with TRBD1. J gave up 0 bases and V 0 bases, and 0 bases lay outside the gene matches. This CDR3 is built from 16 residues. Per the germline V gene, CDR1 is SGHKS and CDR2 is YYEKEE (reference sequence). The CDR3 is CASSLGTGATNEKLFF. DNA of the CDR3: TGTGCCAGCAGCTTGGGGACAGGGGCAACTAATGAAAAACTGTTTTTT. Complete variable domain (other parts from reference TRBV5-5 and TRBJ1-4): DAGVTQSPTHLIKTRGQQVTLRCSPISGHKSVSWYQQVLGQGPQFIFQYYEKEERGRGNFPDRFSARQFPNYSSELNVNALLLGDSALYLCASSLGTGATNEKLFFGSGTQLSVL.

This clonotype was seen ten or more times. The DNA for the CDR3 is TGTGCCAGCAGCCAAGCGGGGACTAGCGCCTCTAATGAGCAGTTCTTC. This codes for CASSQAGTSASNEQFF. The chain combines TRBV3-1 with TRBJ2-1, with TRBD2 matching 10 bases. This CDR3 comprises 16 residues. V lost 1 base to trimming and J lost 7 bases; unmatched junction nucleotides: 7. CDR1 is LGHDT and CDR2 is YNNKEL in the germline V gene (reference sequence).

Comment on this clonotype: The CDR3 carries no conserved terminal phenylalanine or tryptophan, so it likely arises from a read error. The chain is built from TRBV2 and TRBJ2-1; 7 nucleotides agree with TRBD2. Trimming took 11 bases from V and 5 from J; bases not matched to a gene: 6. CDR1 is SNHLY and CDR2 is FYNNEI in the germline V gene. The CDR3 runs 12 residues. The CDR3 bases are TGTGCCCGAGTCGGGACTAACAATGAGCAGTTCTGC. Encoded protein: CARVGTNNEQFC.

As regards this clonotype: A much larger clone differs by one base, so this may be a read error. This CDR3 is missing its conserved last phenylalanine or tryptophan, likely due to a read error. The J gene is TRBJ2-7, the V gene TRBV12-3 or TRBV12-4; no clear D. The germline V and J ends were trimmed by 4 bases and 0 bases, with 4 bases remaining between them. CDR3 length: 12 amino acids. CDR3 sequence: CASSSASYEQYL. CDR3 nucleotide sequence: TGTGCCAGCAGTTCAGCCTCCTACGAGCAGTACCTC.

The chain has TRBV5-1 and TRBJ2-5; D may be TRBD2 (6 bases). The ends were cut back, 0 bases at V and 4 bases at J, with 16 bases in the middle. CDR1 is SGHRS, CDR2 YFSETQ, per germline. The CDR3 is made up of 16 amino acids. As DNA, the CDR3 is TGCGCCAGCAGCTTGGAGGGTTCCGGGAGAGGAGAGACCCAGTACTTC. Translating gives CASSLEGSGRGETQYF.

In this sample, this clonotype turned up a few times. The chain employs TRBV7-9 and TRBJ2-3; 11 bases align to TRBD2. The V segment lost 1 base and the J segment 11 bases; nucleotides outside the gene matches: 2. This CDR3 spans 13 amino acids. Germline V gene lookup returns CDR1 SEHNR and CDR2 FQNEAQ (reference sequence). The CDR3 region is CASSLDTSGRQYF. CDR3 DNA: TGTGCCAGCAGCTTAGATACTAGCGGGAGGCAGTATTTT.

This clonotype has a handful of counts. V gene TRBV7-3 combines with J gene TRBJ2-2; perhaps TRBD1 as D (6 bases). Trimming removed 2 bases from V and 5 bases from J, with 9 bases in between. The CDR3 runs to 14 residues. Looked up from germline, CDR1 is SGHTA and CDR2 is FQGTGA. The DNA for the CDR3 is TGTGCCAGCAGCTTAGGAGGACAGACCGGGGAGCTGTTTTTT. Its translation: CASSLGGQTGELFF.

This clonotype was seen many times. The rearrangement uses TRBV20-1 and TRBJ2-3, with D tentatively TRBD1 (6 bases). CDR1 and CDR2 (germline): DFQATT, SNEGSKA (reference sequence). The V end was cut by 3 bases, the J end by 3 bases, with 10 bases between. CDR3 length: 13 amino acids. CDR3 in DNA: TGCAGTGCTAGGACAGGACGTACAGATACGCAGTATTTT. Translation: CSARTGRTDTQYF.

The CDR3 protein is CASSLGSGVARKGEQYV. The CDR3 nucleotides are TGTGCCAGCAGCTTGGGAAGCGGGGTAGCACGGAAGGGGGAGCAGTACGTC. V usage is TRBV5-4 and J usage is TRBJ2-7; 7 bases agree with TRBD2. V was clipped by 0 bases and J by 7 bases; unmatched bases: 16. CDR3 size: 17 residues. Germline assignment: CDR1 SGHNT and CDR2 YYREEE (reference sequence).